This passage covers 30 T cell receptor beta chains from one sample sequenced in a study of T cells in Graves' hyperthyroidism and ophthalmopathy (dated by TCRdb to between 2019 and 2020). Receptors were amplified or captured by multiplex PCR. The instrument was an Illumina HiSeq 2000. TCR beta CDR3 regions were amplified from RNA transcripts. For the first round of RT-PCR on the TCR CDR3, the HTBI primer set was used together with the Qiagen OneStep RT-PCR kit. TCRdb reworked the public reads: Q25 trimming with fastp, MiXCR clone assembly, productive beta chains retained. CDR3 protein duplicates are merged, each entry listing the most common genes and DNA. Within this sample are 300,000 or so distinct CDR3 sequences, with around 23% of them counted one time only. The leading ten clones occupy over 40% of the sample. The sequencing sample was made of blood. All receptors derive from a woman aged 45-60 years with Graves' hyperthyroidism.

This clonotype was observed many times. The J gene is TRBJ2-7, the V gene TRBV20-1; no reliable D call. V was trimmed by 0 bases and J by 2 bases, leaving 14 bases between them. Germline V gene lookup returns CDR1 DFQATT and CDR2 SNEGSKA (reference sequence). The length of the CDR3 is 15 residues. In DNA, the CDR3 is TGCAGTGCTAGAGATTTGGCAACTGGCCCCTACGAGCAGTACTTC. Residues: CSARDLATGPYEQYF.

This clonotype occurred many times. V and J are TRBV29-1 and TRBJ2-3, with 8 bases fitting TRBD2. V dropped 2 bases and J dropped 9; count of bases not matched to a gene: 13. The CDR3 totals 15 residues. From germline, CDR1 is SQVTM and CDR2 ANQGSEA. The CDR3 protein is CSVEIAGLSGITQYF. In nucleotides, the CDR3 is TGCAGCGTTGAAATAGCGGGGCTATCCGGGATCACGCAGTATTTT.

The DNA of the CDR3 is TGTGCCACCAGTGACGGTGTAAACTATGGCTACACCTTC. Translating gives CATSDGVNYGYTF. This chain links TRBV24-1 with TRBJ1-2; D is ambiguous. The germline V gene has CDR1 KGHDR and CDR2 SFDVKD. The CDR3 has 13 residues. Trimming shortened V by 4 bases and J by 2 bases, and 7 bases separated the two germline ends.

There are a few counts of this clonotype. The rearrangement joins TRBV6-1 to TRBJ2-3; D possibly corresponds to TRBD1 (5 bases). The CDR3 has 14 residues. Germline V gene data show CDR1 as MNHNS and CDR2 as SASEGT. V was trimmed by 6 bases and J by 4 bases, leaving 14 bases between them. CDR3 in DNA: TGTGCCAGCAGCCTCAGACAGATATCAGATACGCAGTATTTT. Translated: CASSLRQISDTQYF.

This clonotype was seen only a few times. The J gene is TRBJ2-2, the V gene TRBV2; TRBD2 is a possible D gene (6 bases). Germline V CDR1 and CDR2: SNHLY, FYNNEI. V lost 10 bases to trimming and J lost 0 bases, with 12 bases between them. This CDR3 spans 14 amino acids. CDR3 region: CATRRGANTGELFF. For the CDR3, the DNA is TGTGCCACCAGGCGCGGGGCGAACACCGGGGAGCTGTTTTTT.

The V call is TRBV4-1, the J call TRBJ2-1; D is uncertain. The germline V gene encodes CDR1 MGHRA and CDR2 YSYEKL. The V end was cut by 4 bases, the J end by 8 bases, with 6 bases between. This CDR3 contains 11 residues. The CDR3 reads CASSLDHEQFF. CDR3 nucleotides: TGCGCCAGCAGCCTAGACCATGAGCAGTTCTTC.

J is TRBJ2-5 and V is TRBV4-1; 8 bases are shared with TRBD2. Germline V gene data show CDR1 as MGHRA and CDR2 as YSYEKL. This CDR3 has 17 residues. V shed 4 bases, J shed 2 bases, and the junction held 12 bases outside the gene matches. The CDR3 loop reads CASSPISRGGNQETQYF. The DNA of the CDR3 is TGCGCCAGCAGCCCAATCTCTCGCGGGGGGAATCAAGAGACCCAGTACTTC.

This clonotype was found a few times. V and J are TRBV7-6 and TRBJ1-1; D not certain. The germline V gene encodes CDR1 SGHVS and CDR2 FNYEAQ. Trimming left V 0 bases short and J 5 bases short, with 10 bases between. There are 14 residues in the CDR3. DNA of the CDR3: TGTGCCAGCAGCTTAGCATCCGGGAGGACTGAAGCTTTCTTT. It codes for CASSLASGRTEAFF.

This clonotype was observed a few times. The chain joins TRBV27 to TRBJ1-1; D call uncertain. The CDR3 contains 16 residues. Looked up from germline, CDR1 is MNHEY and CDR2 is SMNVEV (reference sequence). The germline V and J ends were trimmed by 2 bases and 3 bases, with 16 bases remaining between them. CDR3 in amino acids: CASSLTAPFVDTEAFF. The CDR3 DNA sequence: TGTGCCAGCAGTTTAACGGCCCCTTTTGTGGACACTGAAGCTTTCTTT.

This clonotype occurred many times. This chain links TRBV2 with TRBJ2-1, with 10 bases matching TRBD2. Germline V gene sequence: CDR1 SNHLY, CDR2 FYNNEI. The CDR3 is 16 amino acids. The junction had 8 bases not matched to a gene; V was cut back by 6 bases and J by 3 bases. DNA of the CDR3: TGTGCCAGCAGCCGGAAGCTAGCGGGAGACTACAATGAGCAGTTCTTC. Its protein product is CASSRKLAGDYNEQFF. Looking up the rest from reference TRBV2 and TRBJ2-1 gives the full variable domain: EPEVTQTPSHQVTQMGQEVILRCVPISNHLYFYWYRQILGQKVEFLVSFYNNEISEKSEIFDDQFSVERPDGSNFTLKIRSTKLEDSAMYFCASSRKLAGDYNEQFFGPGTRLTVL.

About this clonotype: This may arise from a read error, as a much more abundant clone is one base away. DNA for the CDR3: TGCGCCAGCGGCTCGGAGGGCAGATCCTCTTACGAGCAGTACTTC. Amino acids: CASGSEGRSSYEQYF. V is TRBV5-1 and J is TRBJ2-7, with D perhaps matching TRBD2 (6 bases). This CDR3 is 15 amino acids long. The germline V and J ends were trimmed by 7 bases and 4 bases, with 21 bases remaining between them. Germline V lookup: CDR1 SGHRS, CDR2 YFSETQ.

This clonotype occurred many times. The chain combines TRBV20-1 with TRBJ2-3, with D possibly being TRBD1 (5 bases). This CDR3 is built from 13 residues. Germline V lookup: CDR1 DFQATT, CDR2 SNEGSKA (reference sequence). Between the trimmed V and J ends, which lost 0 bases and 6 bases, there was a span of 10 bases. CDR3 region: CSARDPRADTQYF. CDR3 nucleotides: TGCAGTGCTAGAGATCCCAGGGCGGATACGCAGTATTTT.

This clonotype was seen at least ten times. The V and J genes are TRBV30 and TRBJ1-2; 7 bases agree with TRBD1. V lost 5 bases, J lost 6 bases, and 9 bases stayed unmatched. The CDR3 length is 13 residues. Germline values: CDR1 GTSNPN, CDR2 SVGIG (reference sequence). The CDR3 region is CAWGTGQLNGYTF. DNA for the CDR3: TGTGCCTGGGGAACGGGACAGCTTAATGGCTACACCTTC.

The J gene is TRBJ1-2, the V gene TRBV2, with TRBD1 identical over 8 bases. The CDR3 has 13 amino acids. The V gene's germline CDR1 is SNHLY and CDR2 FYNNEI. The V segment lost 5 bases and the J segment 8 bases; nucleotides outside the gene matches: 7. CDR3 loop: CASSYGQGWGYTF. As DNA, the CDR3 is TGTGCCAGCAGTTATGGACAGGGATGGGGCTACACCTTC.

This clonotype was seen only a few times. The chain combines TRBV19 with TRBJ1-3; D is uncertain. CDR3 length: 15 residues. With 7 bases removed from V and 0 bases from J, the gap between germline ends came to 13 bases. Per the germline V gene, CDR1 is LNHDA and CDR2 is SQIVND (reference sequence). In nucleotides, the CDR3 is TGTGCCAGTACCTTGACTGCGAGCTCTGGAAACACCATATATTTT. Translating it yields CASTLTASSGNTIYF.

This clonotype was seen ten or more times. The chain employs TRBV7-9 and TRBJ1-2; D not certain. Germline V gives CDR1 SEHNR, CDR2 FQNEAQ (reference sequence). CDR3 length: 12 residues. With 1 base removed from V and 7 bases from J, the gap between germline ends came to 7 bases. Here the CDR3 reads CASSLEGGGYTF. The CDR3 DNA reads TGTGCCAGCAGCTTAGAGGGTGGTGGCTACACCTTC.

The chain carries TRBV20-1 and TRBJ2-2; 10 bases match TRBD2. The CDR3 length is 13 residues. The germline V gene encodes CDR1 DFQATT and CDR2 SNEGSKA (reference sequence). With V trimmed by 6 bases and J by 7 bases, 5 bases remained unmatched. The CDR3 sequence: CSAPGLAFGELFF. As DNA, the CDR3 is TGCAGTGCGCCGGGACTAGCGTTCGGGGAGCTGTTTTTT.

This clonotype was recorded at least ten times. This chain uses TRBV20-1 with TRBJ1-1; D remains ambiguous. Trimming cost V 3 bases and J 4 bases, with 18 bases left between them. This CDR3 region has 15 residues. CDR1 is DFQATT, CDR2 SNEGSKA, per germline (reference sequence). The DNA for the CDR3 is TGCAGTGCTAGGCCCGCCCGGCCAGAGGGCACTGAAGCTTTCTTT. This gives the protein CSARPARPEGTEAFF.

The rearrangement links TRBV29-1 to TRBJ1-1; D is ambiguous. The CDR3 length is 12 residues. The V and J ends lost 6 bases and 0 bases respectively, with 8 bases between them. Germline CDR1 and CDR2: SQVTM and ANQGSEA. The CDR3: CSVRRVNTEAFF. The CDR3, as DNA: TGCAGCGTCCGGCGGGTGAACACTGAAGCTTTCTTT.

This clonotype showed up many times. The CDR3 protein is CASSLEGHYEQYF. The CDR3 bases are TGCGCCAGCAGCTTGGAGGGTCACTACGAGCAGTACTTC. The chain carries TRBV5-1 and TRBJ2-7; no definite D call. The germline CDR1 and CDR2 sequences are SGHRS and YFSETQ. This CDR3 region has 13 residues. Trimming stripped 0 bases from V and 3 bases from J, with 7 bases between.

Written as DNA, the CDR3 is TGCAGTGCTAGCAGCCAGGGGAGTGAAGCTTTCTTT. Translating it yields CSASSQGSEAFF. This rearrangement joins TRBV20-1 to TRBJ1-1; D may be TRBD1 (6 bases). The CDR3 contains 12 residues. From germline, CDR1 is DFQATT and CDR2 SNEGSKA (reference sequence). Trimming cost V 3 bases and J 7 bases, with 12 bases left between them.

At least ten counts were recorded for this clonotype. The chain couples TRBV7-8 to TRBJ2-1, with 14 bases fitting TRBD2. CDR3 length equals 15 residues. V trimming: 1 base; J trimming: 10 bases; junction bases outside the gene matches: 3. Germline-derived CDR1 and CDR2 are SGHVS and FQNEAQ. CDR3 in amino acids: CASSLGTSGGLEQFF. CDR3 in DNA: TGTGCCAGCAGCTTAGGGACTAGCGGGGGGCTAGAGCAGTTCTTC.

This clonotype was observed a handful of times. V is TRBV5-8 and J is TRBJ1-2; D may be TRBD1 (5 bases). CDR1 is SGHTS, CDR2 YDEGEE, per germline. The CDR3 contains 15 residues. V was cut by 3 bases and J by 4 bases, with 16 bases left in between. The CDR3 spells CASSYPTRGAYGYTF. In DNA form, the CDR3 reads TGTGCCAGCAGCTATCCAACTCGAGGGGCCTATGGCTACACCTTC.

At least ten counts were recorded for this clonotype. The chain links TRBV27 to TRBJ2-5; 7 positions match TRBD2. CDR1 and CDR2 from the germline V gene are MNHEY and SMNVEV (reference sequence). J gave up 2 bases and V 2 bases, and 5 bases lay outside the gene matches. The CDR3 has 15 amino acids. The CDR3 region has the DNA TGTGCCAGCAGTTTACTAGCGGTTTCGCAAGAGACCCAGTACTTC. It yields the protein CASSLLAVSQETQYF.

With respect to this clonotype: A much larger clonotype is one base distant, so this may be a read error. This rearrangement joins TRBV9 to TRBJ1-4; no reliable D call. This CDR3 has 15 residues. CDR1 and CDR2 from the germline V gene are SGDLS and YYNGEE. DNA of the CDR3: TGTGCCGGCAGCCCCTGGGCAGCAACTAATGAAAAACTGTTTTTT. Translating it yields CAGSPWAATNEKLFF.

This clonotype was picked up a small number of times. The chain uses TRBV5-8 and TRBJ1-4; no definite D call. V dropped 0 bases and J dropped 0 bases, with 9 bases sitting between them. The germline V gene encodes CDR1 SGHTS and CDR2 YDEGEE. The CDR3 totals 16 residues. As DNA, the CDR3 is TGTGCCAGCAGCTTGGGGGCGGATGCAACTAATGAAAAACTGTTTTTT. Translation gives CASSLGADATNEKLFF.

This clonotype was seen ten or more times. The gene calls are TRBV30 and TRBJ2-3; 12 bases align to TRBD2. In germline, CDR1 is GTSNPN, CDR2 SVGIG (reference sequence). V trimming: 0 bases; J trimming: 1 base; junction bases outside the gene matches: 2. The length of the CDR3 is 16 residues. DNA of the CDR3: TGTGCCTGGAGTGTAGGGACTAGCGGGCGCACAGATACGCAGTATTTT. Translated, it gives CAWSVGTSGRTDTQYF.

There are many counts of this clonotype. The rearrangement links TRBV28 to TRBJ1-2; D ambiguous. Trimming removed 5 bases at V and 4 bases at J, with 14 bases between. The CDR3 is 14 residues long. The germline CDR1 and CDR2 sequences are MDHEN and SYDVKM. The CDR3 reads CASSPGGSLYGYTF. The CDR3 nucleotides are TGTGCCAGCAGTCCCGGCGGGAGTCTCTATGGCTACACCTTC.

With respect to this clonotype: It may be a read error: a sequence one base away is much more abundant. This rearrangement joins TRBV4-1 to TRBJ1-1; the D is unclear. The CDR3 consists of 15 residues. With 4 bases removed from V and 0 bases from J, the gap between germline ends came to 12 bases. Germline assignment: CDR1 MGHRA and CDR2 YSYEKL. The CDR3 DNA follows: TGCGCCAGCAGCCTCCGCGTGGGCCTGAACACTGAAGCTTTCTTT. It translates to CASSLRVGLNTEAFF.

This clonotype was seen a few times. CDR3 sequence (DNA): TGTGCCAGCAGCTTTGGGCAGGGTCTTTCCACTGAAGCTTTCTTT. It translates to CASSFGQGLSTEAFF. The gene calls are TRBV7-8 and TRBJ1-1; weak D call: TRBD1 (5 bases). CDR1 is SGHVS and CDR2 is FQNEAQ in the germline V gene. Trimming stripped 3 bases from V and 4 bases from J, with 15 bases between. There are 15 residues in the CDR3.